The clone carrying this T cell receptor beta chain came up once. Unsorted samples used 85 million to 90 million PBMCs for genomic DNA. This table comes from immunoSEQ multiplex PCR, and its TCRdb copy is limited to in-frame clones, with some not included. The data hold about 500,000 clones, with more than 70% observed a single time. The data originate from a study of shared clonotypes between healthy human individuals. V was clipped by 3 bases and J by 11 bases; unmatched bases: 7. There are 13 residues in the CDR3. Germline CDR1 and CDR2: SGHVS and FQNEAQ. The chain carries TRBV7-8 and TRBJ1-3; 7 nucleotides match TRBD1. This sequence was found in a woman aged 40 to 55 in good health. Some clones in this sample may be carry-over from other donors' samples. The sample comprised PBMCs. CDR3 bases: TGTGCCAGCAGCTTCAGACAGGGTTCCCCCATATATTTT. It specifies CASSFRQGSPIYF.